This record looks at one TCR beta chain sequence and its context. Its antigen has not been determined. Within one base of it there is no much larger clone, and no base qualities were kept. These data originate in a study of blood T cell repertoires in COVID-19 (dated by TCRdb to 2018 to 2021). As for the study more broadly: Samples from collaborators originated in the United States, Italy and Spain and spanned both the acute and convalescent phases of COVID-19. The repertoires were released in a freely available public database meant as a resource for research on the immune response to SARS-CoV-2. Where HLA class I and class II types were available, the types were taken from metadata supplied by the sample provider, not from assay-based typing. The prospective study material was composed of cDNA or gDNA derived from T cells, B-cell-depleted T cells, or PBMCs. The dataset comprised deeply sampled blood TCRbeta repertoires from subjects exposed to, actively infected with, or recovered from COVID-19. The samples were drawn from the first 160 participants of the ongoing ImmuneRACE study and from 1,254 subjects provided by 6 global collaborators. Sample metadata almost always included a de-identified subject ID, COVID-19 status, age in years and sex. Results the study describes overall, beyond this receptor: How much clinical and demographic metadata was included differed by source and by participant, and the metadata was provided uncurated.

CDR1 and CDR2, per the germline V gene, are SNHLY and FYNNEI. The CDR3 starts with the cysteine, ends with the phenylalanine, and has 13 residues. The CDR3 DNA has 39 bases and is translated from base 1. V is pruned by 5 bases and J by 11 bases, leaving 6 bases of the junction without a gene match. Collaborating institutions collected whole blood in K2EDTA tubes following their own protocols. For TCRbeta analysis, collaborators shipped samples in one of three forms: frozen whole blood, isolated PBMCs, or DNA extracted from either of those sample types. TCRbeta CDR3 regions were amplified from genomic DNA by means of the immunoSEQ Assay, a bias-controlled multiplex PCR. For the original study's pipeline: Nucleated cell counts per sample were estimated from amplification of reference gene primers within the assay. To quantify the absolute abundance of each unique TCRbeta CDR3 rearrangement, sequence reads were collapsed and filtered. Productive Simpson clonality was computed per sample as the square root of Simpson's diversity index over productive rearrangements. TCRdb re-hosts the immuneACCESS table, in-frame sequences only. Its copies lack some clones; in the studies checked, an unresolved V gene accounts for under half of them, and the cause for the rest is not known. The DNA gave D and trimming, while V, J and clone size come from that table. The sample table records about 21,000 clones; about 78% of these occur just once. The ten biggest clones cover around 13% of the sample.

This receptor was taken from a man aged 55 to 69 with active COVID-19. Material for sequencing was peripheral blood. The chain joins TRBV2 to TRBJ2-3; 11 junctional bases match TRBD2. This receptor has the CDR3 CASSRTSGLQQYF. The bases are TGTGCCAGCAGTAGGACTAGCGGGCTACAGCAGTATTTT.